The clone carrying this T cell receptor (beta chain) turned up a few times. The antigen is not known. V lost 9 bases, J lost 0 bases, and 12 bases lay in between. CDR3 length: 15 amino acids. Germline V lookup: CDR1 SNHLY, CDR2 FYNNEI. The data are from a study of blood T cell dynamics during melanoma immunotherapy. Measured with immunoSEQ multiplex PCR; TCRdb has only the in-frame clones, and not every one. Found here are roughly 17,000 clones, approximately 83% of them singletons; the top ten hold about 7.6%. Study-level results: It remained unknown if the driving T cell clones were melanoma-specific.

Time point: pre-treatment baseline. Samples come from before therapy and from week 3 after the first blockade cycle. Apart from a couple of fast progressors, RECIST 1.1 response was judged 12 weeks post-infusion. The sequence derives from a human donor with melanoma. V is TRBV2 and J is TRBJ1-6; no definite D call. The sequences come from blood, collected from a patient treated with checkpoint blockade. The DNA for the CDR3 is TGTGCCAGAGGAGCCACGAGCTCCTATAATTCACCCCTCCACTTT. This sequence encodes CARGATSSYNSPLHF.